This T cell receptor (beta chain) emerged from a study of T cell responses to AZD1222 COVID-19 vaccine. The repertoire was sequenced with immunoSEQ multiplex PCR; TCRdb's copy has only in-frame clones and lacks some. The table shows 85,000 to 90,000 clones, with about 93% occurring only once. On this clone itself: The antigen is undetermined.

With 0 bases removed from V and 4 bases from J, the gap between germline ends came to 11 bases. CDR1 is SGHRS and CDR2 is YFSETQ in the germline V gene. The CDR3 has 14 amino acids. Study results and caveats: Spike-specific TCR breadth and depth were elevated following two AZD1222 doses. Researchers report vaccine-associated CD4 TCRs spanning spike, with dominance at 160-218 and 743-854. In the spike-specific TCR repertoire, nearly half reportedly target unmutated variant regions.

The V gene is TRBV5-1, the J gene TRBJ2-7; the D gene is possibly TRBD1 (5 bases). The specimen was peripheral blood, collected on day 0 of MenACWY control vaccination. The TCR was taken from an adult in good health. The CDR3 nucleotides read TGCGCCAGCAGCTTGGAAGCAGGGCCGTACGAGCAGTACTTC. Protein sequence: CASSLEAGPYEQYF. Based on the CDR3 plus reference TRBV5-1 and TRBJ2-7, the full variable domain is KAGVTQTPRYLIKTRGQQVTLSCSPISGHRSVSWYQQTPGQGLQFLFEYFSETQRNKGNFPGRFSGRQFSNSRSEMNVSTLELGDSALYLCASSLEAGPYEQYFGPGTRLTVT.